The 29 T cell receptor beta chains in this list originate from one sample, sequenced in a study of blood T cell repertoires in COVID-19. Profiling relied on immunoSEQ multiplex PCR, and the TCRdb table lists in-frame clones only, not all of them. The table shows 80,000 to 130,000 clones, with roughly 92% occurring only once. The sample taken for sequencing was peripheral blood. The receptor source for this set is a man between 65 and 85 years old with acute or convalescent COVID-19.

V usage is TRBV5-5 and J usage is TRBJ1-4; tentatively, D is TRBD1 (5 bases). The CDR3 consists of 14 residues. Germline V gives CDR1 SGHKS, CDR2 YYEKEE (reference sequence). Between the trimmed V and J ends, which lost 1 base and 8 bases, there was a span of 12 bases. This CDR3 is CASSLLRAGEKLFF. CDR3 coding DNA: TGTGCCAGCAGCTTGCTCAGGGCAGGAGAAAAACTGTTTTTT.

Turning to this clone: At one boundary the junction diverges from the germline segment, which might be a read error. The V call is TRBV6-5, the J call TRBJ1-2; D is possibly TRBD1 (6 bases). The CDR3 covers 13 residues. Per germline, CDR1 MNHEY and CDR2 SVGAGI. As DNA, the CDR3 is TGTGCCAGCAGTTACTCGACAGGACTGGCCCCAAAGTTC. Its protein product is CASSYSTGLAPKF.

The J gene is TRBJ1-5, the V gene TRBV7-2, with D uncertain. The length of the CDR3 is 15 residues. The V end was cut by 1 base, the J end by 4 bases, with 11 bases between. Germline V lookup: CDR1 SGHTA, CDR2 FQGNSA. The DNA for the CDR3 is TGTGCCAGCAGCTTAGTAGGTTCGGAGAATCAGCCCCAGCATTTT. It yields the protein CASSLVGSENQPQHF.

This chain connects TRBV2 to TRBJ2-5, with 8 bases fitting TRBD1. Germline V gives CDR1 SNHLY, CDR2 FYNNEI. This CDR3 spans 14 amino acids. Unmatched junction bases numbered 7, after V lost 6 bases and J lost 4 bases. In DNA form, the CDR3 reads TGTGCCAGCAGGGGAGCAGGGACAGGAGAGACCCAGTACTTC. It codes for CASRGAGTGETQYF.

There are a few counts of this clone. The CDR3 is CASSRTAEQYF. CDR3 in DNA: TGTGCCAGCAGTCGGACAGCAGAGCAGTACTTC. The chain is built from TRBV28 and TRBJ2-7; possible D gene TRBD1, 6 bases. This CDR3 region has 11 residues. Germline V lookup: CDR1 MDHEN, CDR2 SYDVKM. With 5 bases removed from V and 7 bases from J, the gap between germline ends came to 9 bases.

The chain links TRBV7-9 to TRBJ1-3; 10 nucleotides align to TRBD1. Trimming removed 2 bases from V and 6 bases from J; junction bases left unmatched: 7. The germline V gene has CDR1 SEHNR and CDR2 FQNEAQ (reference sequence). This CDR3 contains 16 residues. CDR3 region: CASSLSGGTGVNTIYF. As DNA, the CDR3 is TGTGCCAGCAGCTTAAGTGGCGGGACAGGGGTAAACACCATATATTTT.

The chain combines TRBV6-4 with TRBJ2-3, with D maybe TRBD2 (6 bases). The V gene lost 8 bases and the J gene lost 2 bases, with 11 bases spanning the gap. This CDR3 is 13 amino acids long. Germline CDR1 reads MRHNA; CDR2 reads SNTAGT. CDR3 bases: TGTGCCAGCGCCGGGACTTACACAGATACGCAGTATTTT. It translates to CASAGTYTDTQYF.

The chain employs TRBV7-8 and TRBJ2-7, with 9 bases lining up with TRBD2. Looked up from germline, CDR1 is SGHVS and CDR2 is FQNEAQ. This CDR3 spans 15 amino acids. J lost 2 bases, V lost 5 bases, and 7 bases had no gene match. The CDR3 DNA reads as TGTGCCAGCAGCAGGGGGACTAGCCGCACCTACGAGCAGTACTTC. It is translated as CASSRGTSRTYEQYF. Drawing the rest from reference TRBV7-8 and TRBJ2-7, the complete variable domain is GAGVSQSPRYKVAKRGQDVALRCDPISGHVSLFWYQQALGQGPEFLTYFQNEAQLDKSGLPSDRFFAERPEGSVSTLKIQRTQQEDSAVYLCASSRGTSRTYEQYFGPGTRLTVT.

The rearrangement links TRBV29-1 to TRBJ2-7, with 7 bases aligning to TRBD1. Per the germline V gene, CDR1 is SQVTM and CDR2 is ANQGSEA. The CDR3 loop spans 12 amino acids. Germline trimming cut 6 bases from V and 9 bases from J; bases unmatched to any gene: 11. DNA of the CDR3: TGCAGCGTGCGCGAGGAAGGGGACAGGCAGTACTTC. Translated: CSVREEGDRQYF.

The chain links TRBV6-5 to TRBJ1-2; 7 nucleotides match TRBD1. In germline, CDR1 is MNHEY, CDR2 SVGAGI. There are 14 residues in the CDR3. With 3 bases clipped from V and 4 bases from J, the junction kept 5 bases outside the gene matches. The CDR3 sequence: CASSYRTGLYGYTF. In DNA form, the CDR3 reads TGTGCCAGCAGTTATCGGACAGGACTCTATGGCTACACCTTC.

V usage is TRBV27 and J usage is TRBJ2-2, with TRBD1 matching 7 bases. The J segment lost 2 bases and the V segment lost 5 bases, leaving 8 bases of the junction unmatched. The CDR3 has 16 amino acids. Germline V gene lookup returns CDR1 MNHEY and CDR2 SMNVEV (reference sequence). The CDR3 coding sequence is TGTGCCAGCAGTACACGCCACAGGGGTAACACCGGGGAGCTGTTTTTT. Translation gives CASSTRHRGNTGELFF.

The chain combines TRBV28 with TRBJ2-1; D may be TRBD2 (5 bases). Germline V gene data show CDR1 as MDHEN and CDR2 as SYDVKM. V was pared by 2 bases and J by 6 bases, with 14 bases between. The CDR3 runs 15 residues. The DNA of the CDR3 is TGTGCCAGCAGTTTAATGCTAGGCGGGTCCAATGAGCAGTTCTTC. It yields the protein CASSLMLGGSNEQFF.

The genes are TRBV27 and TRBJ1-1; 8 bases align to TRBD1. The CDR3 is made up of 14 amino acids. Trimming at V came to 5 bases and at J to 7 bases, leaving 9 bases not matched to a gene. The V gene's germline CDR1 is MNHEY and CDR2 SMNVEV (reference sequence). CDR3 amino acids: CASSPQDREGEAFF. In nucleotides, the CDR3 is TGTGCCAGCAGTCCCCAGGACAGGGAGGGTGAAGCTTTCTTT.

V gene TRBV11-2 combines with J gene TRBJ1-5; D call uncertain. The CDR3 loop spans 13 amino acids. V lost 0 bases to trimming and J lost 6 bases, with 6 bases between them. Germline-derived CDR1 and CDR2 are SGHAT and FQNNGV. In DNA, the CDR3 is TGTGCCAGCAGCTTAGAAAGAGGTCAGCCCCAGCATTTT. Its protein product is CASSLERGQPQHF.

The count of this clone is one. The chain joins TRBV7-2 to TRBJ1-6; D gene unclear. The V and J ends lost 5 bases and 10 bases respectively, with 21 bases between them. The CDR3 covers 16 residues. Germline CDR1 SGHTA, CDR2 FQGNSA. The CDR3 loop reads CASSPTSSGGGSPLHF. In nucleotides, the CDR3 is TGTGCCAGCAGCCCAACGAGTAGTGGAGGAGGGTCACCCCTCCACTTT. The full variable domain, rest sourced from reference TRBV7-2 and TRBJ1-6, is GAGVSQSPSNKVTEKGKDVELRCDPISGHTALYWYRQSLGQGLEFLIYFQGNSAPDKSGLPSDRFSAERTGGSVSTLTIQRTQQEDSAVYLCASSPTSSGGGSPLHFGNGTRLTVT.

Comment on this clone: A read error may produce the germline difference seen at one junction end. The rearrangement joins TRBV6-5 to TRBJ1-5, with 11 nucleotides matching TRBD1. Germline V lookup: CDR1 MNHEY, CDR2 SVGAGI. The length of the CDR3 is 15 residues. The CDR3 protein is CASSSRTGGNQPQHF. The CDR3, as DNA: TGTGCCAGCAGTTCAAGGACAGGGGGCAACCAGCCCCAGCATTTT.

The chain uses TRBV25-1 and TRBJ1-5, with unresolved D. This CDR3 comprises 14 residues. Germline CDR1 MGHDK, CDR2 SYGVNS. V lost 1 base and J 3 bases, leaving 7 bases between the germline ends. In DNA form, the CDR3 reads TGTGCCAGCAGTGAATTCCAGAACAATCAGCCCCAGCATTTT. Amino acid sequence: CASSEFQNNQPQHF.

The genes are TRBV2 and TRBJ1-4; 7 nucleotides match TRBD1. The germline gives CDR1 SNHLY, CDR2 FYNNEI. With V trimmed by 6 bases and J by 8 bases, 9 bases remained unmatched. The CDR3 contains 14 residues. The CDR3 region is CASRATGVVEKLFF. The CDR3 DNA is TGTGCCAGCAGAGCTACAGGGGTAGTCGAAAAACTGTTTTTT.

The J gene is TRBJ1-4, the V gene TRBV27; no firm D call. This CDR3 is 13 amino acids long. Trimming removed 3 bases from V and 1 base from J, with 3 bases in between. Germline V CDR1 and CDR2: MNHEY, SMNVEV (reference sequence). CDR3 sequence reads: CASSFRTNEKLFF. Written as DNA, the CDR3 is TGTGCCAGCAGTTTTCGAACTAATGAAAAACTGTTTTTT.

This chain joins TRBV6-5 and TRBJ1-2; a possible D gene is TRBD1 (5 bases). The ends were cut back, 5 bases at V and 2 bases at J, with 6 bases in the middle. Looked up from germline, CDR1 is MNHEY and CDR2 is SVGAGI. The CDR3 extends over 12 amino acids. This chain's CDR3 is CASSRQNYGYTF. Written as DNA, the CDR3 is TGTGCCAGCAGTAGACAGAACTATGGCTACACCTTC.

The rearrangement joins TRBV27 to TRBJ1-2; possible D gene TRBD1, 6 bases. Germline CDR1 reads MNHEY; CDR2 reads SMNVEV (reference sequence). The CDR3 has 14 amino acids. The V end was cut by 4 bases, the J end by 4 bases, with 13 bases between. The CDR3 loop reads CASSSPDRSYGYTF. The CDR3 DNA follows: TGTGCCAGCAGTTCACCAGACAGGAGCTATGGCTACACCTTC.

This clone was seen only once. The chain recombines TRBV9 with TRBJ2-3; 14 bases line up with TRBD2. V shed 4 bases and J 9 bases; nucleotides not matched to a gene: 4. The CDR3 has 14 amino acids. Germline values: CDR1 SGDLS, CDR2 YYNGEE. The CDR3: CASSYGTSGRTQYF. The CDR3 DNA sequence: TGTGCCAGCAGCTACGGGACTAGCGGGAGAACGCAGTATTTT.

The chain joins TRBV5-1 to TRBJ1-2, with 7 bases identical to TRBD1. Germline V gene sequence: CDR1 SGHRS, CDR2 YFSETQ. CDR3 length equals 18 residues. J lost 4 bases, V lost 3 bases, and 18 bases had no gene match. The CDR3 loop reads CASSSLRQGIPQIYGYTF. For the CDR3, the DNA is TGCGCCAGCAGCTCACTGAGACAGGGAATACCCCAGATCTATGGCTACACCTTC.

The rearrangement joins TRBV28 to TRBJ1-2; 10 nucleotides align to TRBD1. Germline V gene data show CDR1 as MDHEN and CDR2 as SYDVKM. V was pared by 4 bases and J by 8 bases, with 10 bases of the junction left unmatched. CDR3 length: 15 residues. The CDR3 DNA sequence: TGTGCCAGCAGTTCATCCGGGACAGGGGATGGGGGCTACACCTTC. It yields the protein CASSSSGTGDGGYTF.

This clone was found once. The rearrangement links TRBV10-2 to TRBJ2-7; D is unresolved. CDR1 and CDR2 (germline): WSHSY, SAAADI. This CDR3 is 13 amino acids long. Trimming took 7 bases from V and 0 from J, leaving 10 bases between them. CDR3 coding DNA: TGCGCCAGCACCAGACAAAGCTCCTACGAGCAGTACTTC. It translates to CASTRQSSYEQYF.

Only one count was recorded for this clone. V is TRBV27 and J is TRBJ2-3; D is possibly TRBD2 (6 bases). Trimming stripped 4 bases from V and 3 bases from J, with 11 bases between. Germline V CDR1 and CDR2: MNHEY, SMNVEV (reference sequence). The CDR3 spans 14 residues. The CDR3 here is CASSSLRGTDTQYF. CDR3 bases: TGTGCCAGCAGTTCCCTCCGGGGGACAGATACGCAGTATTTT.

The CDR3 DNA reads TGTGCCAGCAGCTCTAGGGGTAATGAGCAGTTCTTC. Encoded protein: CASSSRGNEQFF. The chain has TRBV7-9 and TRBJ2-1; TRBD1 might be the D (5 bases). The CDR3 extends over 12 amino acids. The V and J ends lost 4 bases and 7 bases respectively, with 8 bases between them. Germline V CDR1 and CDR2: SEHNR, FQNEAQ (reference sequence).

The chain recombines TRBV29-1 with TRBJ1-5, with 7 positions matching TRBD1. This CDR3 comprises 13 residues. J gave up 6 bases and V 6 bases, and 8 bases lay outside the gene matches. In germline, CDR1 is SQVTM, CDR2 ANQGSEA. CDR3 nucleotide sequence: TGCAGCGTGGGGACAGTCAGGGGTCAGCCCCAGCATTTT. As protein: CSVGTVRGQPQHF.

This chain connects TRBV5-6 to TRBJ2-4, with a possible D match to TRBD2 (5 bases). The V and J ends lost 2 bases and 0 bases respectively, with 6 bases between them. This CDR3 contains 14 residues. Germline CDR1 reads SGHDT; CDR2 reads YYEEEE. The DNA of the CDR3 is TGTGCCAGCAGCTTCGGACTAGCCAAAAACATTCAGTACTTC. Encoded protein: CASSFGLAKNIQYF.